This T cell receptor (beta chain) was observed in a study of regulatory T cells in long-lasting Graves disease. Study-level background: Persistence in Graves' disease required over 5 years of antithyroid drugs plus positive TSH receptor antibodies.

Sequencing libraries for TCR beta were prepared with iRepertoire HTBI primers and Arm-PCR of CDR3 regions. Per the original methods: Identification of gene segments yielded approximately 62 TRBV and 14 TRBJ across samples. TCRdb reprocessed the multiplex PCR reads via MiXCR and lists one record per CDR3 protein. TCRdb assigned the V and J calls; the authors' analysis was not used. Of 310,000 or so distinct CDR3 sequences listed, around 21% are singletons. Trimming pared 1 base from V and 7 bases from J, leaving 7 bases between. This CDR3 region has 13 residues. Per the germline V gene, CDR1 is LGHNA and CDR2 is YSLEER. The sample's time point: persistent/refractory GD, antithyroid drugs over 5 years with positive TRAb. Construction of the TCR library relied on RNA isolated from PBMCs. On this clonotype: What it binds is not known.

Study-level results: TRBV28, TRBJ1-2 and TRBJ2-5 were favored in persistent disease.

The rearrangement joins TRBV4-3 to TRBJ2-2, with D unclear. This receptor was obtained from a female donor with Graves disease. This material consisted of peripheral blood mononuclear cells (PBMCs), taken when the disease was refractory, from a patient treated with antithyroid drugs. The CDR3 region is CASSQGVFGELFF. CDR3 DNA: TGCGCCAGCAGCCAAGGGGTTTTCGGGGAGCTGTTTTTT.